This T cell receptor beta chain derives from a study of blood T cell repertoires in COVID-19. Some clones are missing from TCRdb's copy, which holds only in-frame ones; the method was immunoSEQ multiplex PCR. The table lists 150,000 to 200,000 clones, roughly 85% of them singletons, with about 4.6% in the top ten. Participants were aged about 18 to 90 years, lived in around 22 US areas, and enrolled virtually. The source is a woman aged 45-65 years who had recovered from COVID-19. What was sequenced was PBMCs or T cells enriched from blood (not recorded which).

CDR3 nucleotides: TGTGCCAGCAGCTTTGCCCGGGACAGCCACCGCGCTGGAGCTTTCTTT. Protein product: CASSFARDSHRAGAFF. The V and J genes are TRBV13 and TRBJ1-1; TRBD1 agrees at 7 bases. Germline CDR1 and CDR2: PRHDT and FYEKMQ (reference sequence). The trim removed 3 bases at V and 10 bases at J, leaving 17 bases unmatched. This CDR3 is 16 amino acids long.